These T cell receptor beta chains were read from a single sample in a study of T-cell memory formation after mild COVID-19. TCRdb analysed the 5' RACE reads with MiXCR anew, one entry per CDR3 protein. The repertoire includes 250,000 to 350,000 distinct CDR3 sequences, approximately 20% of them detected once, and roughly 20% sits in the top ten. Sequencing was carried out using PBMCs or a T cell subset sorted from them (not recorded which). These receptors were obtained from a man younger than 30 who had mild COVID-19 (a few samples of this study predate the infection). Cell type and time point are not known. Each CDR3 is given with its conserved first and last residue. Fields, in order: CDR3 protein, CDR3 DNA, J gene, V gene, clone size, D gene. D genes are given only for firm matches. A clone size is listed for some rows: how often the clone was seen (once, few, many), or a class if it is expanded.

CDR3: CASRTGTGGINTIYF; DNA: TGTGCCAGCAGGACCGGGACAGGGGGTATTAACACCATATATTTT; J: TRBJ1-3; V: TRBV12-3/TRBV12-4; size: few; D: TRBD1
CDR3: CAIRDPIRDTQYF; DNA: TGTGCCATCCGGGATCCAATTCGGGATACGCAGTATTTT; J: TRBJ2-3; V: TRBV27; size: few; D: -
CDR3: CASSETPGTKYEQYF; DNA: TGTGCCAGCAGTGAAACCCCCGGGACTAAGTACGAGCAGTACTTC; J: TRBJ2-7; V: TRBV2; size: few; D: TRBD2
CDR3: CAGRTSAPQETQYF; DNA: TGTGCCGGTCGGACTAGCGCGCCCCAAGAGACCCAGTACTTC; J: TRBJ2-5; V: TRBV2; size: -; D: TRBD2
CDR3: CASSLRTSSYEQYF; DNA: TGTGCCAGCAGCCTGAGGACTAGCTCCTACGAGCAGTACTTC; J: TRBJ2-7; V: TRBV9; size: -; D: TRBD2
CDR3: CSAPQALYNSPLHF; DNA: TGCAGTGCTCCCCAGGCCCTCTATAATTCACCCCTCCACTTT; J: TRBJ1-6; V: TRBV20-1; size: -; D: -
CDR3: CAWSVDAGRREQFF; DNA: TGTGCCTGGAGTGTGGACGCCGGGCGACGAGAGCAGTTCTTC; J: TRBJ2-1; V: TRBV30; size: -; D: -
CDR3: CATYGEAEAFF; DNA: TGTGCCACCTACGGGGAGGCTGAAGCTTTCTTT; J: TRBJ1-1; V: TRBV10-3; size: few; D: -
CDR3: CASSSDIEAFF; DNA: TGCGCCAGCAGCTCCGATATTGAAGCTTTCTTT; J: TRBJ1-1; V: TRBV5-1; size: few; D: -
CDR3: CASSYQGARAEAFF; DNA: TGTGCCAGCAGTTACCAGGGGGCAAGGGCTGAAGCTTTCTTT; J: TRBJ1-1; V: TRBV6-5; size: -; D: TRBD1
CDR3: CASSLDQGNGGYTF; DNA: TGTGCCAGCAGCTTAGATCAGGGAAACGGGGGCTACACCTTC; J: TRBJ1-2; V: TRBV11-2; size: few; D: -
CDR3: CASSLGTAPYEQYF; DNA: TGTGCCAGCAGTCTCGGGACAGCCCCCTACGAGCAGTACTTC; J: TRBJ2-7; V: TRBV6-5; size: few; D: TRBD1
CDR3: CASSRGLAGELFF; DNA: TGTGCCAGCAGCCGGGGACTAGCCGGGGAGCTGTTTTTT; J: TRBJ2-2; V: TRBV7-2; size: -; D: TRBD2
CDR3: CASTLGGGELFF; DNA: TGTGCCAGCACCCTCGGAGGCGGGGAGCTGTTTTTT; J: TRBJ2-2; V: TRBV7-9; size: -; D: -
CDR3: CARSGDSCRREAFF; DNA: TGTGCCAGAAGCGGGGACAGCTGCCGTCGAGAAGCTTTCTTT; J: TRBJ1-1; V: TRBV5-3; size: few; D: TRBD1
CDR3: CASTPVERGLTGELFF; DNA: TGTGCCAGCACCCCGGTCGAGCGGGGGCTTACCGGGGAGCTGTTTTTT; J: TRBJ2-2; V: TRBV2; size: few; D: TRBD2
CDR3: CASSFITREKLFF; DNA: TGTGCCAGCAGCTTTATCACTCGGGAAAAACTGTTTTTT; J: TRBJ1-4; V: TRBV7-2; size: few; D: -
CDR3: CASSVGPPASYEQYF; DNA: TGTGCCAGCAGCGTGGGACCTCCCGCCTCCTACGAGCAGTACTTC; J: TRBJ2-7; V: TRBV11-2; size: -; D: -
CDR3: CASSPPSLNTEAFF; DNA: TGTGCCAGCTCACCGCCCAGTCTGAACACTGAAGCTTTCTTT; J: TRBJ1-1; V: TRBV18; size: few; D: -
CDR3: CASSPPENTEAFF; DNA: TGTGCCAGCAGCCCGCCGGAAAACACTGAAGCTTTCTTT; J: TRBJ1-1; V: TRBV7-8; size: few; D: -